This TCR beta chain was sequenced in a study of vaccination and CD4 T cells after COVID-19. The germline CDR1 and CDR2 sequences are SGHRS and YFSETQ. Unmatched junction bases numbered 2, after V lost 5 bases and J lost 4 bases. The CDR3 runs 12 residues. Time point denoted: late sampling 161 to 241 days after vaccination in three convalescent patients. Stated treatment: roughly 10-day PBMC culture with coronavirus spike peptide pools or control peptides (ViraFEST assay). The assay that was used to sequence DNA from cultured CD4+ T cells was the Oncomine TCR Beta short-read assay. TCRdb redid the calling of the PCR reads with MiXCR, one entry per CDR3 protein. The data contain about 24,000 distinct CDR3 sequences, 40% to 55% of them seen just once; the ten biggest clones take up 4.1%. Concerning this clonotype itself: As yet, its antigen is unknown.

The receptor's source is a human donor who had recovered from COVID-19. The chain is built from TRBV5-1 and TRBJ1-1, with 7 nucleotides matching TRBD1. Source: CD4+ T cells from blood, cultured in vitro, taken about 7 months after SARS-CoV-2 vaccination. The CDR3 sequence is CASSRQGTEAFF. The DNA for the CDR3 is TGCGCCAGCAGTCGACAGGGCACTGAAGCTTTCTTT.